The TCR beta chain described here comes from a study of blood T cell repertoires in COVID-19. Study in general: There were acute and convalescent COVID-19 samples, and they came from the United States, Italy and Spain. From T cells, B-cell-depleted T cells, or PBMCs came the material, which was cDNA or gDNA.

This CDR3 region has 14 residues. Trimming took off 3 bases at V and 6 bases at J, with 11 bases between the two ends. CDR1 SEHNR and CDR2 FQNEAQ come from the germline V gene (reference sequence). Authors' methods: The assay estimated nucleated cells by amplifying reference gene primers. Profiling relied on immunoSEQ multiplex PCR, and the TCRdb table lists in-frame clones only, not all of them. D and trimming were read from the DNA, whereas the V and J calls and clone size are those reported in that table. The sample lists some 240,000 clones; more than 65% were seen once. The V and J genes are TRBV7-9 and TRBJ1-4; a possible D gene is TRBD1 (6 bases). The sequencing sample was made of peripheral blood. The sequence came from a woman between 40 and 55 years old who had recovered from COVID-19. Here the CDR3 DNA reads TGTGCCAGCAGCTTTAGAGGGGGAGATGAAAAACTGTTTTTT. This codes for CASSFRGGDEKLFF.